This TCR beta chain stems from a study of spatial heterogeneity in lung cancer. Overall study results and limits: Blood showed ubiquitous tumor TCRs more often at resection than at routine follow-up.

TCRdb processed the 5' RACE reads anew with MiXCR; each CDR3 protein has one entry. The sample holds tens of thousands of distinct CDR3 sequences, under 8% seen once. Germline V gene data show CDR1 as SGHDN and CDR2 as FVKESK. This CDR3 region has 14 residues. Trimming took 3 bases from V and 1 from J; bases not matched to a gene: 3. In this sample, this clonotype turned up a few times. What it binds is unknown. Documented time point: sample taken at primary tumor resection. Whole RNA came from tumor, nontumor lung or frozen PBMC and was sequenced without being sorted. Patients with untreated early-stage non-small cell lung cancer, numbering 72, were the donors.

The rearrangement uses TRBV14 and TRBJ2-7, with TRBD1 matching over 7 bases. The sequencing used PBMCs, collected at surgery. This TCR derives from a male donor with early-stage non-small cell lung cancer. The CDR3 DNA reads TGTGCCAGCAGCCAGAGGGACAGTTCCTACGAGCAGTACTTC. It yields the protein CASSQRDSSYEQYF. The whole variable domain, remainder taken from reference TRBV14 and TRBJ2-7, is EAGVTQFPSHSVIEKGQTVTLRCDPISGHDNLYWYRRVMGKEIKFLLHFVKESKQDESGMPNNRFLAERTGGTYSTLKVQPAELEDSGVYFCASSQRDSSYEQYFGPGTRLTVT.